The present entry profiles one T cell receptor (beta chain) with its context. Clones were read by immunoSEQ multiplex PCR, and TCRdb kept only the in-frame ones, dropping some. The repertoire includes approximately 52,000 clones, less than 85% of them detected once, and 1.5% to 2% sits in the top ten. V was trimmed by 4 bases and J by 6 bases, leaving 9 bases between them. The CDR3 is 12 amino acids. CDR1 SGDLS and CDR2 YYNGEE come from the germline V gene. Autoimmune disease history or systemic immunosuppression disqualified patients. Drawing of blood for sampling happened at baseline, at cycle 4 day 1, and at cycle 7 day 1. The sample originates from a study of OX40 agonist ivuxolimab in advanced cancers. Study summary: Of mixed ages from about 23 to 90 and averaging approximately 60 years, the group was roughly 85% male. Three patients, one with hepatocellular carcinoma and two with cutaneous melanoma, achieved partial responses.

The specimen comprised CD4+ or CD8+ T cells sorted from blood, sampled in a trial of the OX40 agonist ivuxolimab. V is TRBV9 and J is TRBJ2-3; D gene unclear. This clonotype was obtained from an adult with an advanced solid tumor such as melanoma, head and neck, liver or kidney cancer. The CDR3 DNA sequence: TGTGCCAGCAGCCTCTCAAAGGATACGCAGTATTTT. Translating gives CASSLSKDTQYF.